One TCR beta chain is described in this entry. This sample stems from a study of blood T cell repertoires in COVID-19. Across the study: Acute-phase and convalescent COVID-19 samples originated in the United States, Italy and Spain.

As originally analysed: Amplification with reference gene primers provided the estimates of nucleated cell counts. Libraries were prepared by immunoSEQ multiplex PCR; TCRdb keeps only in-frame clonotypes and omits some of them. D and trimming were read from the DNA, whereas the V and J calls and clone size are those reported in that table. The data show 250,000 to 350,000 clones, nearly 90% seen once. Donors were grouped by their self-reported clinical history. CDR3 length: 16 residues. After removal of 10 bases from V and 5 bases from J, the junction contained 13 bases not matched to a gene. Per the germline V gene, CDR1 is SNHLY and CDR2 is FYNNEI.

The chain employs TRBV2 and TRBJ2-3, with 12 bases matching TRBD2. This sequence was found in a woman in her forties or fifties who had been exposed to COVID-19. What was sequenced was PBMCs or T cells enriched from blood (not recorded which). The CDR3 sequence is CATKYLAGGPQDTQYF. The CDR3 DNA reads TGTGCCACCAAATACCTAGCGGGGGGGCCCCAAGATACGCAGTATTTT.